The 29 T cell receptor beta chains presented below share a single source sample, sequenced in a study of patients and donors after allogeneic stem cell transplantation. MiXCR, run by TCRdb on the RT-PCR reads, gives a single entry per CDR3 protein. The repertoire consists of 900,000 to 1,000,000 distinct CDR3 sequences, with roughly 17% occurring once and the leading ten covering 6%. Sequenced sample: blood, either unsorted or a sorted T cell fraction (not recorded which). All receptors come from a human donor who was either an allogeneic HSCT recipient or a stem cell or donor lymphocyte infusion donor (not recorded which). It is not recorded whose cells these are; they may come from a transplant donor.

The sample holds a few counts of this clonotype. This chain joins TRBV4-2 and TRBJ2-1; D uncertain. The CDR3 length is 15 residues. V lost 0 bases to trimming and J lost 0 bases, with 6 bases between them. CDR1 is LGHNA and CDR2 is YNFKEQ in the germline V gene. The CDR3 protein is CASSQEERSYNEQFF. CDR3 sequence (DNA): TGTGCCAGCAGCCAAGAGGAGCGCTCCTACAATGAGCAGTTCTTC.

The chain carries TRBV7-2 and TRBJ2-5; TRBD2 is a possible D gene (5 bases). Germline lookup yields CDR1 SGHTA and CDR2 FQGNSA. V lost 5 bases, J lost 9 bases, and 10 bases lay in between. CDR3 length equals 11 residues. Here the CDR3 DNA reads TGTGCCAGCAGCCAGATCGGGGCCCAGTACTTC. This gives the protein CASSQIGAQYF.

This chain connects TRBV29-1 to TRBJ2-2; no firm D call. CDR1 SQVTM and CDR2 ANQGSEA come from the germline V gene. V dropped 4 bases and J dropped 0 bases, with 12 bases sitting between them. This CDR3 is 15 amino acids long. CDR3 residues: CSVVGSFANTGELFF. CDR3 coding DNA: TGCAGCGTTGTGGGCTCGTTCGCGAACACCGGGGAGCTGTTTTTT.

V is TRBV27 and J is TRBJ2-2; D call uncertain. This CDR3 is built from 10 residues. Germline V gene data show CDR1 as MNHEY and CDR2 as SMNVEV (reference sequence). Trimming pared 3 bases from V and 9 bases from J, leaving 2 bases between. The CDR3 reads CASSFRELFF. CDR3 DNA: TGTGCCAGCAGTTTTAGGGAGCTGTTTTTT.

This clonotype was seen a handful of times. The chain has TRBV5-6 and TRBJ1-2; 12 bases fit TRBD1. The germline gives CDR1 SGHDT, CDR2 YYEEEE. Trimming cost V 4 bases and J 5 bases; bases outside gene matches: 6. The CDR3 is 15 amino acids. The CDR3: CASSGGQGARYGYTF. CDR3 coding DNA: TGTGCCAGCAGCGGGGGACAGGGGGCGCGGTATGGCTACACCTTC.

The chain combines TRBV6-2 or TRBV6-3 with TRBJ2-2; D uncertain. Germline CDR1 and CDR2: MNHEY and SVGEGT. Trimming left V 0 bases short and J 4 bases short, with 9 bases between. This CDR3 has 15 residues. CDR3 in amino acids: CASSYSSLTTGELFF. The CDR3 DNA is TGTGCCAGCAGTTACTCATCACTAACCACCGGGGAGCTGTTTTTT.

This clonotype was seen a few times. The CDR3 loop reads CASSSMRASFGTIYF. CDR3 nucleotides: TGTGCCAGCAGTTCCATGAGGGCAAGTTTCGGCACCATATATTTT. The chain is built from TRBV6-5 and TRBJ1-3, with D uncertain. The V gene lost 4 bases and the J gene lost 9 bases, with 19 bases spanning the gap. There are 15 residues in the CDR3. Germline values: CDR1 MNHEY, CDR2 SVGAGI.

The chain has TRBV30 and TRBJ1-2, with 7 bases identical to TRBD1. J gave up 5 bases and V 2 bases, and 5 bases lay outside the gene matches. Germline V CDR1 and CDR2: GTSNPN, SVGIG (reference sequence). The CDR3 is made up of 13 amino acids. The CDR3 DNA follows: TGTGCCTGGAGTTCCACGGGACAGTATGGCTACACCTTC. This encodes CAWSSTGQYGYTF.

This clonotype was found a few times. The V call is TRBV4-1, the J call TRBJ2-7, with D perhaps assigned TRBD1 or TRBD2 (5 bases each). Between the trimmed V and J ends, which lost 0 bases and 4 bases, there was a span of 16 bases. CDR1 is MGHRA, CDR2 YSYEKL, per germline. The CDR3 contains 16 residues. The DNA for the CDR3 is TGCGCCAGCAGCCAAGATCTCGGGCAGGGAGCGTACGAGCAGTACTTC. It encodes CASSQDLGQGAYEQYF.

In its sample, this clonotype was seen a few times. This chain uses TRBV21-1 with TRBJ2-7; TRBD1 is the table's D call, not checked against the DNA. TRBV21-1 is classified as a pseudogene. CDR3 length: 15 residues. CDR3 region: CASSTTGGASYEQYF. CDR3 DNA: TGTGCCAGCAGCACTACAGGGGGCGCTTCCTACGAGCAGTACTTC.

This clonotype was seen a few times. The CDR3 here is CASSVMRAGEQFF. CDR3 bases: TGTGCCAGCAGTGTAATGCGGGCGGGTGAGCAGTTCTTC. The chain employs TRBV2 and TRBJ2-1; D perhaps matches TRBD2 (5 bases). CDR1 is SNHLY, CDR2 FYNNEI, per germline. The CDR3 extends over 13 amino acids. V was shortened by 4 bases and J by 9 bases, with 13 bases between the two germline ends.

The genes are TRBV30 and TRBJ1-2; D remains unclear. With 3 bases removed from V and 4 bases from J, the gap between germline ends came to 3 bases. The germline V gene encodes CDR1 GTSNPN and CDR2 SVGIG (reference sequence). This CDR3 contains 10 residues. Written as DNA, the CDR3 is TGTGCCTGGAGCTCCTATGGCTACACCTTC. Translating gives CAWSSYGYTF. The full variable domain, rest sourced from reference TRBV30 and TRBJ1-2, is SQTIHQWPATLVQPVGSPLSLECTVEGTSNPNLYWYRQAAGRGLQLLFYSVGIGQISSEVPQNLSASRPQDRQFILSSKKLLLSDSGFYLCAWSSYGYTFGSGTRLTVV.

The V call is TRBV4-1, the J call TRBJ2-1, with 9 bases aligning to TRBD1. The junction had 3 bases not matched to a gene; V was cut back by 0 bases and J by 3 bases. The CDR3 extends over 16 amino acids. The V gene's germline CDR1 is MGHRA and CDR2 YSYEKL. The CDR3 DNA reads TGCGCCAGCAGCCAAGATAGACAGGGGGTCTACAATGAGCAGTTCTTC. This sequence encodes CASSQDRQGVYNEQFF.

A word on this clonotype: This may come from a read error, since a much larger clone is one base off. Written as DNA, the CDR3 is TGTGCCAGCGAAAAGGACAGCAATCAGCCCCGGCATTTT. It codes for CASEKDSNQPRHF. This chain connects TRBV12-3 or TRBV12-4 to TRBJ1-5, with D perhaps matching TRBD1 (6 bases). The CDR3 is 13 residues long.

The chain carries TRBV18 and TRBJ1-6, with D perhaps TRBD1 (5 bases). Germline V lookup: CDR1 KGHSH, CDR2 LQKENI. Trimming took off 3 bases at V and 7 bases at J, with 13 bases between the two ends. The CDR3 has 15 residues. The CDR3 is CASSPQGDSNSPLHF. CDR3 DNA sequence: TGTGCCAGCTCACCCCAGGGAGATTCGAATTCACCCCTCCACTTT.

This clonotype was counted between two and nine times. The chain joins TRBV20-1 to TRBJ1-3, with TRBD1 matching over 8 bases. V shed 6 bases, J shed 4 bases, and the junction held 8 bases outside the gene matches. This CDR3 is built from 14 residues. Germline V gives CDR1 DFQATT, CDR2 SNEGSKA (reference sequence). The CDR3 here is CSAPDRGRGNTIYF. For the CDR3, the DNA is TGCAGTGCACCAGACAGGGGTAGAGGAAACACCATATATTTT.

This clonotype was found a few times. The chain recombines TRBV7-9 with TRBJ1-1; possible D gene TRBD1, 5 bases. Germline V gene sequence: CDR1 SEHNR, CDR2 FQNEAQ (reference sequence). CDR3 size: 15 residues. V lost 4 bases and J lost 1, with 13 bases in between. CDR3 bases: TGTGCCAGCAGCTCTCCCTTGGGGGGGAACACTGAAGCTTTCTTT. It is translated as CASSSPLGGNTEAFF.

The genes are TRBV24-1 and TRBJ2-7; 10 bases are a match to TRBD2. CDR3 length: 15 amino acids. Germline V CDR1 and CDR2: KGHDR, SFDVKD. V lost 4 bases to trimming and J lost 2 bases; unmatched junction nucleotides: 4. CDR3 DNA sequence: TGTGCCACCAGTGACCAGCGGGAGGGTACCTACGAGCAGTACTTC. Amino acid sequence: CATSDQREGTYEQYF.

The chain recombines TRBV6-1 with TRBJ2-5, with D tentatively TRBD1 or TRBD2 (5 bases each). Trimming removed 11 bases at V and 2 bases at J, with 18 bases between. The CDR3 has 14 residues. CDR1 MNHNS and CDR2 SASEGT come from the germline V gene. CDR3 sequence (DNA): TGTGCCGCTTTATATGGGACCTCGCAAGAGACCCAGTACTTC. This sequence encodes CAALYGTSQETQYF.

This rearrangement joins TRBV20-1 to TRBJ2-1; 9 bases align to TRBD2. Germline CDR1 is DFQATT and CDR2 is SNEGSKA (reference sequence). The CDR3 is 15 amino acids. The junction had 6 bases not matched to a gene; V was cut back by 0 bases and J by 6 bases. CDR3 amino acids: CSARDSGRAANEQFF. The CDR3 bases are TGCAGTGCTAGAGATAGCGGGAGAGCCGCCAATGAGCAGTTCTTC.

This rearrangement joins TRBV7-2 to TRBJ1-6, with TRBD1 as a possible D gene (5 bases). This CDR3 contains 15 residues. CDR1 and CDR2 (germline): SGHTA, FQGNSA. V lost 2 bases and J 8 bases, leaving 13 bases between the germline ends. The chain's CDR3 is CASSLSSGLDSPLHF. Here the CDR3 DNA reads TGTGCCAGCAGCTTATCATCAGGGCTCGATTCACCCCTCCACTTT.

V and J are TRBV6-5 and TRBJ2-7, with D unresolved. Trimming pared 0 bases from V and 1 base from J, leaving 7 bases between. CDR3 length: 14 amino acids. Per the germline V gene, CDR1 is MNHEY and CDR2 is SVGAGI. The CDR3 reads CASSYSGYSYEQYF. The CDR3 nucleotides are TGTGCCAGCAGTTACTCCGGGTATTCCTACGAGCAGTACTTC.

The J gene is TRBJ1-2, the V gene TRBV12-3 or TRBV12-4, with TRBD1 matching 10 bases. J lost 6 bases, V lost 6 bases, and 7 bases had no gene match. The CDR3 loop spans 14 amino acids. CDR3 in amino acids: CASSPAGTGDGYTF. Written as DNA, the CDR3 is TGTGCCAGCAGCCCAGCCGGGACAGGGGATGGCTACACCTTC.

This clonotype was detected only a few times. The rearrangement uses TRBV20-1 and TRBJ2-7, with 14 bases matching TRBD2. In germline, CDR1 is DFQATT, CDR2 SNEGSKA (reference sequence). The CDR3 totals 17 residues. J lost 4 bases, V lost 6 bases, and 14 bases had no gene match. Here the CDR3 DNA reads TGCAGTGCCCCTGTCCCGGGACTAGCGGGAGAGCGGTACGAGCAGTACTTC. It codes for CSAPVPGLAGERYEQYF.

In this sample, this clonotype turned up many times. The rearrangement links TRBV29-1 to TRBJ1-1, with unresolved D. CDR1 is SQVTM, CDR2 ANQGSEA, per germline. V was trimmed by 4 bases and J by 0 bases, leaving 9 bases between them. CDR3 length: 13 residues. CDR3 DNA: TGCAGCGTTGCCGGCCTCATGAACACTGAAGCTTTCTTT. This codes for CSVAGLMNTEAFF.

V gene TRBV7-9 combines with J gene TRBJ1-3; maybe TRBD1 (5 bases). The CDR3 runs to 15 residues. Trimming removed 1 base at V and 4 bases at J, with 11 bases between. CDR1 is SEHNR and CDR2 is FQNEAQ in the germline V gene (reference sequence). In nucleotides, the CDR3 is TGTGCCAGCAGCTTAGTCTCCAGGGCCGGAAACACCATATATTTT. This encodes CASSLVSRAGNTIYF.

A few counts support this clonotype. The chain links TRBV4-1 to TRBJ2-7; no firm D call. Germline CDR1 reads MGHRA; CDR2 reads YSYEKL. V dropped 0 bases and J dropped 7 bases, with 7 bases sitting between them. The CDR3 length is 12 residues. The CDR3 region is CASSQDYEEQYF. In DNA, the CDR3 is TGCGCCAGCAGCCAAGATTACGAAGAGCAGTACTTC.

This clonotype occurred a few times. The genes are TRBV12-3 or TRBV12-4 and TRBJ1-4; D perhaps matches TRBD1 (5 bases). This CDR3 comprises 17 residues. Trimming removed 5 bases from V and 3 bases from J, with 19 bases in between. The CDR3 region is CASSLLTPGRANEKLFF. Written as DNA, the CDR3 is TGTGCCAGCAGTCTTCTAACCCCAGGGAGGGCTAATGAAAAACTGTTTTTT.

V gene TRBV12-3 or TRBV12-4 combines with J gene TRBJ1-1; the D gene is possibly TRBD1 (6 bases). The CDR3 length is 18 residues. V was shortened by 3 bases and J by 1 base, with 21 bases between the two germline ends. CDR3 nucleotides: TGTGCCAGCAGTTTTTCGGCCGGGGGCGCGCGGCCGAACACTGAAGCTTTCTTT. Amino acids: CASSFSAGGARPNTEAFF.